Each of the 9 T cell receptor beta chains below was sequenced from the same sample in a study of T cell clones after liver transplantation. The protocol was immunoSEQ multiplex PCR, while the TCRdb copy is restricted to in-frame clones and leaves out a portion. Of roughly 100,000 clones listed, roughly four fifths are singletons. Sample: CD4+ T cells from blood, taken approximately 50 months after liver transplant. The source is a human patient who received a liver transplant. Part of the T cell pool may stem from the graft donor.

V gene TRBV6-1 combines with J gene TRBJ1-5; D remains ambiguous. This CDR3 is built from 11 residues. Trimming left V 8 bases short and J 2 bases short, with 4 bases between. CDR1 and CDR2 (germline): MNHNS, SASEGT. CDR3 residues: CASGGNQPQHF. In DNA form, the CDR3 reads TGTGCCAGCGGGGGCAATCAGCCCCAGCATTTT.

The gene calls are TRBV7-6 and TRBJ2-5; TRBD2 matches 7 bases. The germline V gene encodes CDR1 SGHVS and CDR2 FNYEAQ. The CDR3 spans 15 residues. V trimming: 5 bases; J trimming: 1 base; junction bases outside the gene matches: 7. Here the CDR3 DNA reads TGTGCCAGCAGCCGAACACCGGGGGGCCAAGAGACCCAGTACTTC. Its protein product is CASSRTPGGQETQYF.

The chain's CDR3 is CASSQVVGLGAGANVLTF. The CDR3 nucleotides read TGCGCCAGCAGCCAAGTGGTGGGGTTAGGCGCCGGGGCCAACGTCCTGACTTTC. The rearrangement uses TRBV4-3 and TRBJ2-6, with D unresolved. Germline V gene sequence: CDR1 LGHNA, CDR2 YSLEER. The CDR3 contains 18 residues. Trimming cost V 1 base and J 4 bases, with 17 bases left between them.

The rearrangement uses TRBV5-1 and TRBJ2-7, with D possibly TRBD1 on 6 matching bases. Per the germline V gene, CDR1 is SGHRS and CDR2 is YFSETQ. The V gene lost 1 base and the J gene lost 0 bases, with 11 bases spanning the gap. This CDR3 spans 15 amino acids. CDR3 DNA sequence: TGCGCCAGCAGCTTGAGGCGACAGGCCTCCTACGAGCAGTACTTC. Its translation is CASSLRRQASYEQYF.

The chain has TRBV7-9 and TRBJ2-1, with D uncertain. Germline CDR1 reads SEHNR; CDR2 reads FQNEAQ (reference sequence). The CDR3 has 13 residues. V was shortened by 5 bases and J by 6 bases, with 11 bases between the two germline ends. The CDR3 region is CASSIEVGNEQFF. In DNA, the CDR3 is TGTGCCAGCAGCATAGAGGTGGGCAATGAGCAGTTCTTC.

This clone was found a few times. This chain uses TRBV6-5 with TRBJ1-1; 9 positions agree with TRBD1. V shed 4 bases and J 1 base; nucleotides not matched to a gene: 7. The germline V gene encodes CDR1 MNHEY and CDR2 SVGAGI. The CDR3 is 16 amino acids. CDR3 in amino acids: CASSSRTGAQNTEAFF. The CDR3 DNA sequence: TGTGCCAGCAGTTCAAGGACAGGGGCACAGAACACTGAAGCTTTCTTT.

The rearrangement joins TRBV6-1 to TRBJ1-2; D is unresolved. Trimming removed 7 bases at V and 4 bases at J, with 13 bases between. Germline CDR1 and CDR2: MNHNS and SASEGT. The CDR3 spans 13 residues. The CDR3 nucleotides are TGTGCCAGCACGCACGGGGTTGGCTATGGCTACACCTTC. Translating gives CASTHGVGYGYTF.

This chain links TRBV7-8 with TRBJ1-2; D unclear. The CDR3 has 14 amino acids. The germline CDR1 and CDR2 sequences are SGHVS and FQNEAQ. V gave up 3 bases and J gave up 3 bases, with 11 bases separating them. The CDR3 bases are TGTGCCAGCAGCTTCCGACCGGGCGACTATGGCTACACCTTC. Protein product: CASSFRPGDYGYTF.

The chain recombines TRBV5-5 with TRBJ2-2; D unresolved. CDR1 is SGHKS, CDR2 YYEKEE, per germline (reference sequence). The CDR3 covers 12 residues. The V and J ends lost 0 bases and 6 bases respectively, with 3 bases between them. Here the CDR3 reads CASSLEPGELFF. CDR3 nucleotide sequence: TGTGCCAGCAGCTTGGAACCCGGGGAGCTGTTTTTT.